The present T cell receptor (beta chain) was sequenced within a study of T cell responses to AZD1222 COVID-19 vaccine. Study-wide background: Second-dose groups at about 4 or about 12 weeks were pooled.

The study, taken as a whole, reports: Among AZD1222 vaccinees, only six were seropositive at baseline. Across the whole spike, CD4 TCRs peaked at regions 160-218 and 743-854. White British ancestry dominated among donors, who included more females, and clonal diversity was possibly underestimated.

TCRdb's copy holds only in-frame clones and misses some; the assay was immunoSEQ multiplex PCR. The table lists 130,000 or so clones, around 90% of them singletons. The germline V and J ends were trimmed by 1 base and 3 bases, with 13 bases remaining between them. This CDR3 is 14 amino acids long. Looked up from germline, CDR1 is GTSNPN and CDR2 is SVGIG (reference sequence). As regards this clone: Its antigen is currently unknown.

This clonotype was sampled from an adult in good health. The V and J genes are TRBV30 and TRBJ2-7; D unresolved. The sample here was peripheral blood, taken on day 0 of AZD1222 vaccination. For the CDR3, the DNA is TGTGCCTGGAGTGGGCAAAATCGGGTCTACGAGCAGTACTTC. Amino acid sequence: CAWSGQNRVYEQYF.